This is a list of T cell receptor beta chains from one sample in a study of OX40 agonist ivuxolimab in advanced cancers. Assay: immunoSEQ multiplex PCR; the TCRdb copy retains only in-frame clones and omits some. The sample has tens of thousands of clones; about nine tenths are singletons. This specimen consisted of CD4+ or CD8+ T cells sorted from blood, obtained in a trial of the OX40 agonist ivuxolimab. The receptors were gathered from an adult with an advanced solid tumor such as melanoma, head and neck, liver or kidney cancer. The CDR3 runs from the conserved cysteine through the conserved F or W. D genes are given only for firm matches. The listing skips clone size in some rows; elsewhere it reads once, few, many or a size class.

v_call	d_call	j_call	clone_size	cdr3_nt	cdr3_aa
TRBV27	-	TRBJ1-2	-	TGTGCCAGCAGTTTATCGGGGGGTAACTATGGCTACACCTTC	CASSLSGGNYGYTF
TRBV28	TRBD1	TRBJ2-7	-	TGTGCCAGCAGTTGGGACAGGGAAGAGAAACCCTACGAGCAGTACTTC	CASSWDREEKPYEQYF
TRBV9	TRBD2	TRBJ2-3	-	TGTGCCAGCAGCACCACTAGCGGGAGTGTAGCAGATACGCAGTATTTT	CASSTTSGSVADTQYF
TRBV7-2	TRBD1	TRBJ2-7	-	TGTGCCAGCAGCTTCCCGGGACAGGTGTACGAGCAGTACTTC	CASSFPGQVYEQYF
TRBV4-3	-	TRBJ1-6	-	TGCGCCAGCAGCCAAGAGGACAGTCATAATTCACCCCTCCACTTT	CASSQEDSHNSPLHF
TRBV6-5	-	TRBJ1-5	-	TGTGCCAGCAGGGCAGGGAACAATCAGCCCCAGCATTTT	CASRAGNNQPQHF
TRBV19	-	TRBJ1-1	-	TGTGCCAGTAGTATAGCCCACACCTCAGAAGCTTTCTTT	CASSIAHTSEAFF
TRBV4-3	-	TRBJ2-2	-	TGCGCCAGCAGCCAAGAGGTTTCGGGGACTTCGGCTACCGGGGAGCTGTTTTTT	CASSQEVSGTSATGELFF
TRBV7-9	TRBD2	TRBJ2-5	-	TGTGCCAGCAGCCCTGGACTAGCGGGAGGTGATGAGACCCAGTACTTC	CASSPGLAGGDETQYF
TRBV27	TRBD2	TRBJ2-1	-	TGTGCCAGCAGTTTCGGGGAGGGTTTGAATGAGCAGTTCTTC	CASSFGEGLNEQFF
TRBV7-9	TRBD1	TRBJ2-1	-	TGTGCCAGCAGCTTAGCGGGACAGGGCGCGATGGTTTACAATGAGCAGTTCTTC	CASSLAGQGAMVYNEQFF
TRBV5-6	-	TRBJ2-7	-	TGTGCCAGCAGCTTGTCATATTACTACGAGCAGTACTTC	CASSLSYYYEQYF
TRBV5-6	-	TRBJ2-7	-	TGTGCCAGCAGCTTGGCCTTTGGTAGTTGGGAGCAGTACTTC	CASSLAFGSWEQYF
TRBV6-1	-	TRBJ2-7	-	TGTGCCAGCAGTGAAGCTGAGAGCTACGAGCAGTACTTC	CASSEAESYEQYF
TRBV19	TRBD2	TRBJ2-7	-	TGTGCCAGTAGTATTAGTACTAGCGATTCCTACGAGCAGTACTTC	CASSISTSDSYEQYF
TRBV6-1	-	TRBJ2-5	-	TGTGCCAGCAATACCCGGGTACAAGAGACCCAGTACTTC	CASNTRVQETQYF
TRBV28	TRBD1	TRBJ2-2	-	TGTGCCAGCAGTTTAAGTGGGACAGGCTTACTGGAGCTGTTTTTT	CASSLSGTGLLELFF
TRBV5-1	-	TRBJ1-4	-	TGCGCCAGCGCCCTGGGGGGAAAACTGTTTTTT	CASALGGKLFF
TRBV27	-	TRBJ2-1	-	TGTGCCAGCAGTTTAACTCACTACAATGAGCAGTTCTTC	CASSLTHYNEQFF
TRBV21-1	-	TRBJ2-5	-	TGTGCCAGCAGCAAAGGACCCCGCCCCCGCCAAGAGACCCAGTACTTC	CASSKGPRPRQETQYF
TRBV7-2	TRBD1	TRBJ2-7	-	TGTGCCAGCAGCATCGGACAGGGGTACGAGCAGTACTTC	CASSIGQGYEQYF
TRBV28	TRBD1	TRBJ1-2	-	TGTGCCAGCAGTTCGTGGCGTGGGACAGGGCTAGAAATTTATGGCTACACCTTC	CASSSWRGTGLEIYGYTF
TRBV12-2	-	TRBJ2-1	-	TGTGCAAAACGGGGCGGTTCCGGTTACAATGAGCAGTTCTTC	CAKRGGSGYNEQFF
TRBV13	TRBD1	TRBJ2-1	-	TGTGCCAGCAGCTACGACAGGGATAATGAGCAGTTCTTC	CASSYDRDNEQFF
TRBV28	-	TRBJ2-1	-	TGTGCCAGCAGGTTGAGGGAGGACGGCAATGAGCAGTTCTTC	CASRLREDGNEQFF
TRBV7-2	-	TRBJ2-3	-	TGTGCCAGCAGCTCCCCAGAATCTAGCACAGATACGCAGTATTTT	CASSSPESSTDTQYF
TRBV19	-	TRBJ2-5	-	TGTGCCAGTGGCCGAAAAGAGACCCAGTACTTC	CASGRKETQYF
TRBV7-3	-	TRBJ2-7	-	TGTGCCAGCAGCTTAGAATGGCATCACGAGCAGTACTTC	CASSLEWHHEQYF
TRBV27	TRBD1	TRBJ2-7	once	TGTGCCAGCAGTTCCACCTTGACAGGGTACGAGCAGTACTTC	CASSSTLTGYEQYF
TRBV28	-	TRBJ2-7	-	TGTGCCAGCAGTTTAACTGGGAGTACCTACGAGCAGTACTTC	CASSLTGSTYEQYF
TRBV5-4	-	TRBJ2-5	-	TGTGCCAGCTGGACGGCGGACCAGGGGGGGAAAGAGACCCAGTACTTC	CASWTADQGGKETQYF
TRBV5-8	-	TRBJ1-4	-	TGTGCCAGCTACAAAGGGGTCGCGTGGAACGCAACTAATGAAAAACTGTTTTTT	CASYKGVAWNATNEKLFF
TRBV5-5	-	TRBJ2-2	-	TGTGCCAGCAGCTTGGATTGGCGGAAGAACACCGGGGAGCTGTTTTTT	CASSLDWRKNTGELFF
TRBV30	-	TRBJ2-2	-	TGTGCCTGGAGTGAACACGGGGCCGGGGAGCTGTTTTTT	CAWSEHGAGELFF
TRBV28	-	TRBJ1-5	once	TGTGCCAGCAGCTACCCGGGAGAACCCAATCAGCCCCAGCATTTT	CASSYPGEPNQPQHF
TRBV9	-	TRBJ2-7	-	TGTGCCAGCAGCGTAGGCCCAGGGTACGAGCAGTACTTC	CASSVGPGYEQYF
TRBV6-1	-	TRBJ2-7	-	TGTGCCACTCTCCCAGACTCCTACGAGCAGTACTTC	CATLPDSYEQYF
TRBV10-3	-	TRBJ2-3	once	TGTGCCATCATTAGTGACACATATACGCAGTATTTT	CAIISDTYTQYF
TRBV13	-	TRBJ1-1	-	TGTGCCAGCAGCCCCGGGCCCGGTGGGTCGGAGAACACTGAAGCTTTCTTT	CASSPGPGGSENTEAFF
TRBV19	TRBD2	TRBJ2-3	-	TGTGCCAGTAGCCTAGCGGGAGACCCAGATACGCAGTATTTT	CASSLAGDPDTQYF
TRBV5-1	-	TRBJ2-7	-	TGCGCCAGCAGCCAGCTTACTACAGGGAACGAGCAGTACTTC	CASSQLTTGNEQYF
TRBV4-3	-	TRBJ2-5	-	TGCGCCAGCAGCCAAGACCAAGCAACCCAAGAGACCCAGTACTTC	CASSQDQATQETQYF
TRBV5-1	TRBD2	TRBJ2-1	-	TGCGCCAGCGGAACTAGCGTGAGCTCCTACAATGAGCAGTTCTTC	CASGTSVSSYNEQFF
TRBV4-3	TRBD1	TRBJ1-2	medium-sized	TGCGCCAGCAGCGCACACCACGACAGGGCTTACTATGGCTACACCTTC	CASSAHHDRAYYGYTF
TRBV7-9	-	TRBJ1-1	-	TGTGCCAGCTATGTACTGGGCTATGGGGGTGGCACTGAAGCTTTCTTT	CASYVLGYGGGTEAFF
TRBV6-5	TRBD1	TRBJ2-7	-	TGTGCCAGCAGCAGGGACAGGGTTTCCGAGCAGTACTTC	CASSRDRVSEQYF
TRBV28	TRBD2	TRBJ2-3	-	TGTGCCAGCACCCGACCGGGACTAGGGGAAGACACAGATACGCAGTATTTT	CASTRPGLGEDTDTQYF
TRBV5-5	TRBD1	TRBJ2-7	-	TGTGCCAGCAGCTGGGGGACAGGAGCCTACGAGCAGTACTTC	CASSWGTGAYEQYF
TRBV5-1	-	TRBJ2-4	-	TGCGCCAGCAGCTTGGGGGGCGTCGAAAACATTCAGTACTTC	CASSLGGVENIQYF
TRBV30	TRBD2	TRBJ2-7	-	TGTGCCTGGAAAGAGACTAGCGGGAGTTCCTACGAGCAGTACTTC	CAWKETSGSSYEQYF
TRBV15	TRBD2	TRBJ2-5	-	TGTGCCACCAGCAGAGATTTACTAGCGGGAGGGAGGGAGACCCAGTACTTC	CATSRDLLAGGRETQYF
TRBV28	-	TRBJ1-4	-	TGTGCCAGCAGTTCGGGAATGGCTAATGAAAAACTGTTTTTT	CASSSGMANEKLFF
TRBV15	-	TRBJ2-7	-	TGTGCCACCAGCCCCGAGTACGGTTCCTACGAGCAGTACTTC	CATSPEYGSYEQYF
TRBV7-9	-	TRBJ2-7	many	TGTGCCAGCAGCCCAACAGGGTACGAGCAGTACTTC	CASSPTGYEQYF